The clone carrying this TCR beta chain was detected once. Sequenced by immunoSEQ multiplex PCR; TCRdb stores in-frame clones only, minus some. The table shows approximately 220,000 clones, with 65% to 90% occurring only once. The record originates from a study of blood T cell repertoires in COVID-19. As for the study in general: Samples came from the United States, Italy and Spain, spanning acute and convalescent COVID-19.

This CDR3 is 16 amino acids long. The junction had 3 bases not matched to a gene; V was cut back by 2 bases and J by 1 base. Germline V gene sequence: CDR1 MGHRA, CDR2 YSYEKL. Sequenced input: PBMCs or T cells enriched from blood (not recorded which). This TCR derives from a woman aged 40 to 50 with acute COVID-19. The V and J genes are TRBV4-1 and TRBJ1-5, with 9 bases matching TRBD1. The CDR3, as DNA: TGCGCCAGCAGCCAAAAGACAGGGGGAAGCAATCAGCCCCAGCATTTT. Amino acid sequence: CASSQKTGGSNQPQHF.